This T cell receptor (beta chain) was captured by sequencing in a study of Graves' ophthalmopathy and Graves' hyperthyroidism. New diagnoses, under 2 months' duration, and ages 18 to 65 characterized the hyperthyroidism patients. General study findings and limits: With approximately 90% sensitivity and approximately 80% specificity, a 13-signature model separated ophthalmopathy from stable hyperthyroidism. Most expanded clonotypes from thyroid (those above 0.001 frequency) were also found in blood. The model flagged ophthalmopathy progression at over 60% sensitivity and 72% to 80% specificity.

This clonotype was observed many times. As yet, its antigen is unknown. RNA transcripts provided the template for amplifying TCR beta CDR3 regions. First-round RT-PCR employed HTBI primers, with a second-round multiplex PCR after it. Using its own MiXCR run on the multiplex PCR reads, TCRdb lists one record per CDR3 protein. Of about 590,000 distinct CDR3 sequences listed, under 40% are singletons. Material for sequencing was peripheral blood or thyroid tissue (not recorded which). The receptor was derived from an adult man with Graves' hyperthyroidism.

As DNA, the CDR3 is TGTGCCAGCAGTGAAAACAGCCGAGTCTCGGGGGAGACCCAGTACTTC. It encodes CASSENSRVSGETQYF. V usage is TRBV6-1 and J usage is TRBJ2-5, with a tentative D call TRBD2 (5 bases). V lost 2 bases, J lost 5 bases, and 18 bases lay in between. CDR3 length equals 16 residues. Per the germline V gene, CDR1 is MNHNS and CDR2 is SASEGT.